This T cell receptor beta chain was obtained from a study of regulatory T cells in long-lasting Graves disease. Study observations and caveats: Not thyroid tissue but only peripheral blood was studied.

With respect to this clonotype: The antigen remains unidentified.

Time point described: newly diagnosed GD, antithyroid drugs for less than 3 months. Scientists built the TCR library using RNA that was extracted from PBMCs. Arm-PCR of CDR3 regions with iRepertoire HTBI primers generated TCR beta libraries. From the multiplex PCR reads, TCRdb called clonotypes with MiXCR, one entry per CDR3 protein. The profile shows about 620,000 distinct CDR3 sequences, roughly 15% of them singletons. V lost 3 bases to trimming and J lost 3 bases, with 14 bases between them. Germline loops: CDR1 KGHSH, CDR2 LQKENI. The CDR3 contains 16 residues. These sequences were also reported in another study, on T cells in Graves' hyperthyroidism and ophthalmopathy. From that paper: Those patients with uncontrolled infection, other autoimmune disease, pregnancy or lactation were excluded. From stable hyperthyroidism, ophthalmopathy was set apart by a 13 V-J model.

The sample here was peripheral blood mononuclear cells (PBMCs), taken at new diagnosis, from a patient treated with antithyroid drugs. The receptor's source is a woman under 40 with Graves disease. The chain carries TRBV18 and TRBJ2-2; D is undetermined. CDR3 in DNA: TGTGCCAGCTCACCTGTTGTCCTGGGCTACACCGGGGAGCTGTTTTTT. It codes for CASSPVVLGYTGELFF.